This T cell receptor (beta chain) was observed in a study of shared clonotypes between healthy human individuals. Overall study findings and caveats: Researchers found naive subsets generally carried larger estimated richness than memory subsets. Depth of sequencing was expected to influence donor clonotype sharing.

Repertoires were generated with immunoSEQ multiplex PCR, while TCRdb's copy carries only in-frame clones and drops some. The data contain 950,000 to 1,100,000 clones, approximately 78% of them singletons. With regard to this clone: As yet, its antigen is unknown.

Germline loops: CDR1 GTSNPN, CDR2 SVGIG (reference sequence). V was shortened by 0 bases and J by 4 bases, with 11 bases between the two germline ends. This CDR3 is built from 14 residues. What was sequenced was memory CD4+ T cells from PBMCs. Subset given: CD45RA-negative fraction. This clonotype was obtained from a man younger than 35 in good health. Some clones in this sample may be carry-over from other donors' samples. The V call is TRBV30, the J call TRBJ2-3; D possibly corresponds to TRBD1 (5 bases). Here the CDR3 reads CAWSVGPRADTQYF. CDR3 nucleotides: TGTGCCTGGAGTGTCGGACCCAGGGCAGATACGCAGTATTTT.